Listed here are 14 T cell receptor beta chains from one sample, sequenced in a study of cytomegalovirus exposure and HLA in healthy donors. PCR involved 60 Vbeta and 13 Jbeta primers. The method was immunoSEQ multiplex PCR; TCRdb's version includes in-frame clones alone and lacks a portion of them. Seen here are around 280,000 clones, roughly 90% observed once, and the top ten hold about 2.5%. Material for sequencing was PBMCs. Receptor source: a woman under 30 in good health and CMV-seronegative.

This chain links TRBV27 with TRBJ2-7; D may be TRBD1 (6 bases). With 5 bases removed from V and 2 bases from J, the gap between germline ends came to 16 bases. This CDR3 contains 15 residues. Germline V gene data show CDR1 as MNHEY and CDR2 as SMNVEV (reference sequence). Here the CDR3 reads CASSNHREATYEQYF. In DNA, the CDR3 is TGTGCCAGCAGTAACCACAGGGAAGCCACCTACGAGCAGTACTTC.

The rearrangement links TRBV5-4 to TRBJ2-1; 15 bases map to TRBD2. Per germline, CDR1 SGHNT and CDR2 YYREEE (reference sequence). With V trimmed by 0 bases and J by 4 bases, 2 bases remained unmatched. The CDR3 covers 17 residues. The CDR3: CASSLGTSGGVYNEQFF. The CDR3 nucleotides are TGTGCCAGCAGCTTGGGGACTAGCGGGGGGGTATACAATGAGCAGTTCTTC.

The chain employs TRBV6-6 and TRBJ2-7, with D maybe TRBD1 (5 bases). V was cut by 6 bases and J by 3 bases, with 15 bases left in between. Germline V lookup: CDR1 MNHNY, CDR2 SVGAGI (reference sequence). The CDR3 has 14 residues. Here the CDR3 DNA reads TGTGCCAGCAGGGTAAACGGACAAAGCTACGAGCAGTACTTC. This encodes CASRVNGQSYEQYF.

V usage is TRBV27 and J usage is TRBJ2-7, with 10 bases matching TRBD1. Losses at the gene ends were 4 bases for V and 6 bases for J; bases not matched to a gene: 15. CDR1 and CDR2 (germline): MNHEY, SMNVEV (reference sequence). This CDR3 is built from 17 residues. DNA for the CDR3: TGTGCCAGCAGTTCCTCCTTCCCCGGGACAGGGGATGCCGAGCAGTACTTC. Its protein is CASSSSFPGTGDAEQYF.

The rearrangement uses TRBV5-6 and TRBJ2-3; D unresolved. Looked up from germline, CDR1 is SGHDT and CDR2 is YYEEEE. CDR3 size: 15 residues. With 0 bases removed from V and 2 bases from J, the gap between germline ends came to 10 bases. CDR3 sequence: CASSLGGPYTDTQYF. The CDR3 nucleotides read TGTGCCAGCAGCTTGGGAGGTCCGTACACAGATACGCAGTATTTT.

V usage is TRBV29-1 and J usage is TRBJ1-1; D is uncertain. Germline-derived CDR1 and CDR2 are SQVTM and ANQGSEA. The CDR3 sequence is 11 residues long. V lost 2 bases and J lost 1, with 2 bases in between. CDR3: CSVERNTEAFF. For the CDR3, the DNA is TGCAGCGTTGAACGGAACACTGAAGCTTTCTTT.

The gene calls are TRBV5-1 and TRBJ1-1; TRBD1 aligns across 7 bases. Germline lookup yields CDR1 SGHRS and CDR2 YFSETQ. J lost 4 bases, V lost 0 bases, and 6 bases had no gene match. The CDR3 is made up of 15 amino acids. The CDR3 bases are TGCGCCAGCAGCTTGGGACAGGGTGTTGGCACTGAAGCTTTCTTT. This codes for CASSLGQGVGTEAFF.

This chain links TRBV30 with TRBJ1-6; TRBD1 aligns across 9 bases. This CDR3 contains 15 residues. After removal of 5 bases from V and 0 bases from J, the junction contained 2 bases not matched to a gene. Looked up from germline, CDR1 is GTSNPN and CDR2 is SVGIG (reference sequence). CDR3 bases: TGTGCCTGGGGACAGGGGAGCTCCTATAATTCACCCCTCCACTTT. Its protein product is CAWGQGSSYNSPLHF.

The V and J genes are TRBV7-3 and TRBJ2-1; 12 nucleotides line up with TRBD2. J was trimmed by 4 bases and V by 2 bases; bases with no gene match: 3. Germline V gene lookup returns CDR1 SGHTA and CDR2 FQGTGA. The CDR3 loop spans 16 amino acids. The CDR3 sequence: CASSLSGTSGYNEQFF. CDR3 bases: TGTGCCAGCAGCTTATCCGGGACTAGCGGGTACAATGAGCAGTTCTTC.

The J gene is TRBJ2-3, the V gene TRBV7-3; TRBD1 might be the D (5 bases). This CDR3 has 16 amino acids. With 5 bases removed from V and 2 bases from J, the gap between germline ends came to 17 bases. Germline V gene data show CDR1 as SGHTA and CDR2 as FQGTGA. CDR3 DNA sequence: TGTGCCAGCAGCCCCCACGACAGACACCACACAGATACGCAGTATTTT. Translation gives CASSPHDRHHTDTQYF.

CDR3 coding DNA: TGCAGCGGAGACAGGGGGCTTCGGGGCTACACCTTC. Translated: CSGDRGLRGYTF. The chain is built from TRBV29-1 and TRBJ1-2; 10 nucleotides line up with TRBD1. The CDR3 runs to 12 residues. Unmatched junction bases numbered 7, after V lost 7 bases and J lost 8 bases. Germline loops: CDR1 SQVTM, CDR2 ANQGSEA. The full variable domain, with the rest looked up from reference TRBV29-1 and TRBJ1-2, is SAVISQKPSRDICQRGTSLTIQCQVDSQVTMMFWYRQQPGQSLTLIATANQGSEATYESGFVIDKFPISRPNLTFSTLTVSNMSPEDSSIYLCSGDRGLRGYTFGSGTRLTVV.

A few counts support this clone. This chain links TRBV15 with TRBJ2-7; D is perhaps TRBD1 (5 bases). Germline V gene data show CDR1 as LNHNV and CDR2 as YYDKDF (reference sequence). This CDR3 is built from 16 residues. With 3 bases removed from V and 3 bases from J, the gap between germline ends came to 18 bases. CDR3: CATSSLTTAWHYEQYF. DNA of the CDR3: TGTGCCACCAGCAGTCTCACGACAGCGTGGCACTACGAGCAGTACTTC.

V and J are TRBV5-1 and TRBJ2-7; 8 bases are a match to TRBD1. Germline values: CDR1 SGHRS, CDR2 YFSETQ. The trim removed 0 bases at V and 4 bases at J, leaving 6 bases unmatched. The CDR3 totals 15 residues. CDR3 DNA sequence: TGCGCCAGCAGCTTGGCCGTGACAGGGGTTTACGAGCAGTACTTC. Protein sequence: CASSLAVTGVYEQYF.

The chain recombines TRBV30 with TRBJ2-3; 8 bases line up with TRBD2. Germline trimming cut 4 bases from V and 4 bases from J; bases unmatched to any gene: 10. CDR3 length: 15 amino acids. Germline V gives CDR1 GTSNPN, CDR2 SVGIG (reference sequence). CDR3 sequence: CAWTATGGPADTQYF. For the CDR3, the DNA is TGTGCCTGGACCGCAACGGGGGGGCCGGCAGATACGCAGTATTTT.